This entry lists 2 T cell receptor beta chains sequenced from one sample in a study of OX40 agonist ivuxolimab in advanced cancers. The assay was immunoSEQ multiplex PCR, and TCRdb's table has in-frame clones only and misses some. The sample carries about 120,000 clones, 85% to 90% recorded once. This material consisted of CD4+ or CD8+ T cells sorted from blood, taken in a trial of the OX40 agonist ivuxolimab. The receptors come from an adult with an advanced solid tumor such as melanoma, head and neck, liver or kidney cancer.

This rearrangement joins TRBV5-1 to TRBJ2-1; 7 bases are shared with TRBD1. Trimming took 3 bases from V and 4 from J; bases not matched to a gene: 4. Germline V gene sequence: CDR1 SGHRS, CDR2 YFSETQ. This CDR3 is built from 14 residues. The CDR3 sequence is CASSSGQTYNEQFF. CDR3 nucleotides: TGCGCCAGCAGCTCGGGACAGACATACAATGAGCAGTTCTTC.

This chain uses TRBV2 with TRBJ2-7; unclear D gene. Between the trimmed V and J ends, which lost 6 bases and 3 bases, there was a span of 6 bases. This CDR3 comprises 11 residues. CDR1 is SNHLY, CDR2 FYNNEI, per germline. This chain's CDR3 is CASRQNYEQYF. CDR3 DNA: TGTGCCAGCAGACAGAACTACGAGCAGTACTTC.